The rows below give T cell receptor beta chains drawn from one sample of a study of blood T cell repertoires in COVID-19. Produced via immunoSEQ multiplex PCR; TCRdb's table is partial and in-frame only. This repertoire shows tens of thousands of clones, approximately 80% found once; its top ten account for roughly 12%. The source material was peripheral blood. The receptors derive from a woman aged 70 to 79 with active or convalescent COVID-19. The CDR3 runs from the conserved cysteine through the conserved F or W. The D gene is left open where the match is weak. Size is stated for part of the rows, as once, few or many counts, or as a class when the clone is expanded.

clone size	V gene	D gene	J gene	CDR3 DNA	CDR3 protein
NA	TRBV27	TRBD1	TRBJ2-7	TGTGCCAGCAGTTTGGCCGGGACAGGGGTCTACGAGCAGTACTTC	CASSLAGTGVYEQYF
few	TRBV3-1/TRBV3-2	TRBD1	TRBJ1-2	TGTGCCAGCAGCCCACGACAGGGGGCGTCAGGCTACACCTTC	CASSPRQGASGYTF
few	TRBV5-6	NA	TRBJ2-3	TGTGCCAGCAGCTTGGGCACTACAGGGAGTCGACCAGATACGCAGTATTTT	CASSLGTTGSRPDTQYF
NA	TRBV5-1	TRBD2	TRBJ2-2	TGCGCCAGCAGCTTGGTGCTTAGCGGGGCCAACACCGGGGAGCTGTTTTTT	CASSLVLSGANTGELFF
NA	TRBV21-1	NA	TRBJ1-3	TGTGCCAGCAGCAAACCGACAGGGCTTTCTGGAAACACCATATATTTT	CASSKPTGLSGNTIYF
NA	TRBV18	NA	TRBJ1-6	TGTGCCAGCTCACCACAAGCACAGGCGACGGATTCACCCCTCCACTTT	CASSPQAQATDSPLHF
NA	TRBV6-2/TRBV6-3	NA	TRBJ1-2	TGTGCCAGCAGCCACCGCTCTCTTGGGGCCTATGGCTACACCTTC	CASSHRSLGAYGYTF
few	TRBV5-5	NA	TRBJ1-5	TGTGCCAGCAGCCCAGACTACAGGGCTGGTCAGCCCCAGCATTTT	CASSPDYRAGQPQHF
NA	TRBV18	TRBD1	TRBJ2-6	TGTGCCAGCTGCCGGGACAGGGTTACTGGGGCCAACGTCCTGACTTTC	CASCRDRVTGANVLTF
NA	TRBV4-1	NA	TRBJ2-5	TGCGCCAGCAGCCAAGTCTTCGAGACCCAGTACTTC	CASSQVFETQYF
NA	TRBV6-5	TRBD2	TRBJ2-1	TGTGCCAGCAGTTCAATAAGGACTAGGGATGAGCAGTTCTTC	CASSSIRTRDEQFF
NA	TRBV2	TRBD1	TRBJ2-5	TGTGCCAGCACCTTTAACAGGGGTGAGACCCAGTACTTC	CASTFNRGETQYF
NA	TRBV2	NA	TRBJ1-2	TGTGCCAGCAGTTACCGTCGGGACTATGGCTACACCTTC	CASSYRRDYGYTF
NA	TRBV29-1	TRBD2	TRBJ2-7	TGCAGCGGGAGGACTAGCGGGGGTGTTGAGCAGTACTTC	CSGRTSGGVEQYF
NA	TRBV7-9	NA	TRBJ1-3	TGTGCCAGCAGCTCCCGTCGTGGAAACAGCTACTCTGGAAACACCATATATTTT	CASSSRRGNSYSGNTIYF
NA	TRBV21-1	NA	TRBJ2-7	TGTGCCAGCAGCAAAAGAGGGCCCTCCTACGAGCAGTACTTC	CASSKRGPSYEQYF